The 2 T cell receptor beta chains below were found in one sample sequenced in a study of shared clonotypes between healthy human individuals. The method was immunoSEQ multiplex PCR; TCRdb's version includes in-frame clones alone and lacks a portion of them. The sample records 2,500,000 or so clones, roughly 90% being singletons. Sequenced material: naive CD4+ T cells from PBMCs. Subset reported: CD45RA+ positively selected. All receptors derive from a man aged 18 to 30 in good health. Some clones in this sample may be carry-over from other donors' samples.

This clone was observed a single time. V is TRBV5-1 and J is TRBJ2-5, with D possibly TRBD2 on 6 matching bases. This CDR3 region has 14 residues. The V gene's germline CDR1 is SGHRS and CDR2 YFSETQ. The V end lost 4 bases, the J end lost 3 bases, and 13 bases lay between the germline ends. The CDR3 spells CASSPDSGKETQYF. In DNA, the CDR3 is TGCGCCAGCAGCCCCGATAGCGGAAAAGAGACCCAGTACTTC.

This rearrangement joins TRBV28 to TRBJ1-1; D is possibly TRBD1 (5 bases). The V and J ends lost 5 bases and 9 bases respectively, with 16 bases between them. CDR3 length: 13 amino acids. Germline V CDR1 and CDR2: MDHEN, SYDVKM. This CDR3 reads CASSPGTGLQAFF. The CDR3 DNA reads TGTGCCAGCAGTCCCGGGACGGGACTTCAAGCTTTCTTT.